The 14 T cell receptor beta chains below all came from one sample that was sequenced in a study of T cell responses to AZD1222 COVID-19 vaccine. The protocol was immunoSEQ multiplex PCR, while the TCRdb copy is restricted to in-frame clones and leaves out a portion. The sample includes some 130,000 clones, about 89% seen only once; the top ten take 6.3%. Material: peripheral blood, obtained on day 0 of AZD1222 vaccination. The source is an adult in good health.

The chain combines TRBV30 with TRBJ1-2; TRBD1 matches at 7 bases. The germline gives CDR1 GTSNPN, CDR2 SVGIG (reference sequence). The CDR3 covers 13 residues. With V trimmed by 1 base and J by 8 bases, 7 bases remained unmatched. The CDR3 DNA reads TGTGCCTGGAGTGAGACAGGGAAAGGGGGCTACACCTTC. Translation gives CAWSETGKGGYTF.

The chain combines TRBV30 with TRBJ1-5, with D hard to call. Germline loops: CDR1 GTSNPN, CDR2 SVGIG (reference sequence). This CDR3 region has 14 residues. V gave up 3 bases and J gave up 0 bases, with 9 bases separating them. As DNA, the CDR3 is TGTGCCTGGAGGACCGCCGGTAGCAATCAGCCCCAGCATTTT. Translated: CAWRTAGSNQPQHF.

The gene calls are TRBV15 and TRBJ1-5; possible D gene TRBD1, 5 bases. The CDR3 length is 14 residues. V gave up 3 bases and J gave up 0 bases, with 6 bases separating them. CDR1 and CDR2 (germline): LNHNV, YYDKDF (reference sequence). The CDR3 DNA is TGTGCCACCAGCAGGAGGGGTAGCAATCAGCCCCAGCATTTT. Its protein is CATSRRGSNQPQHF.

The chain employs TRBV29-1 and TRBJ1-6; TRBD1 might be the D (5 bases). V was cut by 4 bases and J by 8 bases, with 12 bases left in between. From germline, CDR1 is SQVTM and CDR2 ANQGSEA. This CDR3 is 13 amino acids long. CDR3 DNA: TGCAGCGTTGGATGGGGAGGGGATTCACCCCTCCACTTT. It is translated as CSVGWGGDSPLHF.

The gene calls are TRBV6-5 and TRBJ1-1; D is undetermined. This CDR3 has 13 residues. The V end lost 4 bases, the J end lost 11 bases, and 17 bases lay between the germline ends. CDR1 is MNHEY and CDR2 is SVGAGI in the germline V gene. Here the CDR3 DNA reads TGTGCCAGCAGTTCTTCTTACCCGGGTCCGGCTTTCTTT. It yields the protein CASSSSYPGPAFF.

V gene TRBV5-1 combines with J gene TRBJ2-2; D may be TRBD1 or TRBD2 (5 bases each). V was pared by 4 bases and J by 0 bases, with 13 bases between. Germline CDR1 SGHRS, CDR2 YFSETQ. This CDR3 contains 16 residues. CDR3 sequence reads: CASSPPGQANTGELFF. The CDR3 nucleotides read TGCGCCAGCAGCCCCCCGGGGCAGGCGAACACCGGGGAGCTGTTTTTT.

CDR3 coding DNA: TGTGCCAGCAGCGCCCGGACAGCCGGCGATGAAAAACTGTTTTTT. Amino acids: CASSARTAGDEKLFF. The gene calls are TRBV7-9 and TRBJ1-4; D possibly corresponds to TRBD1 (6 bases). The germline V and J ends were trimmed by 5 bases and 6 bases, with 16 bases remaining between them. Germline CDR1 is SEHNR and CDR2 is FQNEAQ (reference sequence). There are 15 residues in the CDR3.

J is TRBJ2-7 and V is TRBV12-3 or TRBV12-4; no firm D call. The CDR3 has 11 amino acids. V was pared by 6 bases and J by 5 bases, with 8 bases between. This CDR3 reads CASSFSHEQYF. CDR3 DNA sequence: TGTGCCAGCAGCTTCAGCCACGAGCAGTACTTC.

The CDR3 loop is CASSYSKGDQPQHF. In DNA form, the CDR3 reads TGTGCCAGCAGTTACTCGAAGGGAGATCAGCCCCAGCATTTT. The V and J genes are TRBV6-5 and TRBJ1-5; D remains unclear. V lost 0 bases to trimming and J lost 5 bases, with 8 bases between them. The length of the CDR3 is 14 residues. Germline assignment: CDR1 MNHEY and CDR2 SVGAGI.

This clone was seen once. Here the CDR3 reads CASSLNRGARETQYF. DNA of the CDR3: TGTGCCAGCAGCCTTAACCGGGGGGCAAGGGAGACCCAGTACTTC. The chain employs TRBV6-2 or TRBV6-3 and TRBJ2-5; tentatively, D is TRBD2 (7 bases). The germline gives CDR1 MNHEY, CDR2 SVGEGT. The ends were cut back, 6 bases at V and 5 bases at J, with 19 bases in the middle. This CDR3 is 15 amino acids long.

This rearrangement joins TRBV2 to TRBJ2-7, with 11 bases matching TRBD1. V gave up 8 bases and J gave up 7 bases; unmatched junction bases: 7. CDR3 size: 13 residues. Germline V gene lookup returns CDR1 SNHLY and CDR2 FYNNEI. The CDR3 is CASSGTGGREQYF. CDR3 nucleotide sequence: TGTGCCAGCTCCGGGACAGGGGGGAGGGAGCAGTACTTC.

The chain joins TRBV10-2 to TRBJ1-5; D is undetermined. Germline V CDR1 and CDR2: WSHSY, SAAADI. Trimming stripped 6 bases from V and 2 bases from J, with 14 bases between. There are 15 residues in the CDR3. For the CDR3, the DNA is TGCGCCAGCAGGGCGGGGTTCGGGGGCAATCAGCCCCAGCATTTT. Residues: CASRAGFGGNQPQHF.

This clone was recorded only once. The chain couples TRBV3-1 (or the pseudogene TRBV3-2) to TRBJ2-3, with 12 bases aligning to TRBD1. CDR3 length equals 19 residues. Germline CDR1 and CDR2: LGHDT and YNNKEL (reference sequence). V lost 3 bases, J lost 3 bases, and 13 bases stayed unmatched. The CDR3 spells CASSQGSIGTGGKTDTQYF. The CDR3 nucleotides are TGTGCCAGCAGCCAGGGGTCGATCGGGACAGGGGGCAAAACAGATACGCAGTATTTT.

The chain recombines TRBV5-5 with TRBJ1-2; D gene uncertain. In germline, CDR1 is SGHKS, CDR2 YYEKEE (reference sequence). Deletions cut 1 base from V and 4 bases from J, with 2 bases between. This CDR3 has 11 amino acids. CDR3 loop: CASSLTYGYTF. CDR3 DNA sequence: TGTGCCAGCAGCTTGACCTATGGCTACACCTTC.